This T cell receptor beta chain was obtained from a study of OX40 agonist ivuxolimab in advanced cancers. Study at large: One patient with hepatocellular carcinoma and two with cutaneous melanoma, three in all, had partial responses.

To note about this clone: What it recognizes is unknown.

Measured with immunoSEQ multiplex PCR; TCRdb has only the in-frame clones, and not every one. The sample gives approximately 76,000 clones, about 82% of which show up once; approximately 0.65% is in the top ten. The germline gives CDR1 LGHNT, CDR2 FRNRAP. The CDR3 is made up of 16 amino acids. Unmatched junction bases numbered 13, after V lost 5 bases and J lost 11 bases. Study observations and caveats: More expanded clones were found, on average, in CD8+ than in CD4+ T cells.

The receptor was derived from an adult with an advanced solid tumor such as melanoma, head and neck, liver or kidney cancer. V usage is TRBV12-5 and J usage is TRBJ1-6; 9 bases are shared with TRBD1. Sequenced here: CD4+ or CD8+ T cells sorted from blood, sampled in a trial of the OX40 agonist ivuxolimab. CDR3 sequence reads: CASGAAEGQGRPPLHF. The CDR3 DNA reads TGTGCTAGTGGTGCCGCCGAGGGACAGGGTCGGCCACCCCTCCACTTT.